This T cell receptor beta chain was retrieved from a study of shared clonotypes between healthy human individuals. This CDR3 spans 16 amino acids. The germline V gene encodes CDR1 LGHNA and CDR2 YSLEER. The V and J ends lost 3 bases and 1 base respectively, with 15 bases between them. Assay: immunoSEQ multiplex PCR; the TCRdb copy retains only in-frame clones and omits some. Of 1.6 million or so clones listed, about 98.5% are singletons. The rearrangement links TRBV4-3 to TRBJ1-1; no clear D. This TCR came from a man aged 25-40 years in good health. The sequenced sample consisted of naive CD4+ T cells sorted from blood. Regarding subset: CD45RA+ positively selected. The CDR3 is CASSHELWLGNTEAFF. DNA of the CDR3: TGCGCCAGCAGCCATGAGCTGTGGCTGGGGAACACTGAAGCTTTCTTT.